The clone carrying this TCR beta chain showed up just once. This sample is part of a study of T cell responses to AZD1222 COVID-19 vaccine. Profiled with immunoSEQ multiplex PCR; TCRdb holds only in-frame clones, not every one. The sample includes roughly 130,000 clones, about 91% seen only once; the top ten take 2.8%. CDR3 length equals 16 residues. CDR1 SNHLY and CDR2 FYNNEI come from the germline V gene. V dropped 5 bases and J dropped 0 bases, with 14 bases sitting between them. Sequencing was performed on peripheral blood, taken on day 0 of AZD1222 vaccination. This TCR was recovered from an adult in good health. The rearrangement uses TRBV2 and TRBJ1-5; D unresolved. The CDR3 loop reads CASSYTPDLSNQPQHF. For the CDR3, the DNA is TGTGCCAGCAGTTATACCCCAGATCTTAGCAATCAGCCCCAGCATTTT. The variable domain in full, with the rest retrieved from reference TRBV2 and TRBJ1-5, is EPEVTQTPSHQVTQMGQEVILRCVPISNHLYFYWYRQILGQKVEFLVSFYNNEISEKSEIFDDQFSVERPDGSNFTLKIRSTKLEDSAMYFCASSYTPDLSNQPQHFGDGTRLSIL.